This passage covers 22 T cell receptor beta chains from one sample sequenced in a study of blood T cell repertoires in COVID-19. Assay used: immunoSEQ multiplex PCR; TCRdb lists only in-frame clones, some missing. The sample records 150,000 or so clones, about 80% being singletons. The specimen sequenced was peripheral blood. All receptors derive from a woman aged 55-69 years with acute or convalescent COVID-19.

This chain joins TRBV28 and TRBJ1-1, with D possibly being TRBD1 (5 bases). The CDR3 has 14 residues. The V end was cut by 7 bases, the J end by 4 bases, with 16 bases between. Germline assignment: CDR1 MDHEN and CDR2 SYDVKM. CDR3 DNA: TGTGCCAGCAACCGGCGGGGGGTAGGCACTGAAGCTTTCTTT. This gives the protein CASNRRGVGTEAFF. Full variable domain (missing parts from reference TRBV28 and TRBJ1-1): DVKVTQSSRYLVKRTGEKVFLECVQDMDHENMFWYRQDPGLGLRLIYFSYDVKMKEKGDIPEGYSVSREKKERFSLILESASTNQTSMYLCASNRRGVGTEAFFGQGTRLTVV.

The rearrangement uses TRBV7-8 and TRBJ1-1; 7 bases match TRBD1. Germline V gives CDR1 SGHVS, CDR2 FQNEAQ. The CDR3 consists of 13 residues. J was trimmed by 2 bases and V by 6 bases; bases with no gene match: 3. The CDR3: CASSRQGNTEAFF. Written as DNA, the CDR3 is TGTGCCAGCAGTCGACAGGGAAACACTGAAGCTTTCTTT.

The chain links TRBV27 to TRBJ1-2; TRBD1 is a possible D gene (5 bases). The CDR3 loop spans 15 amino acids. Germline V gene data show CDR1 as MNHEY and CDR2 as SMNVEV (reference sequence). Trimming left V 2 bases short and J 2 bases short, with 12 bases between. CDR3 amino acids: CASSLDPTANYGYTF. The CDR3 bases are TGTGCCAGCAGTTTAGATCCGACAGCCAACTATGGCTACACCTTC.

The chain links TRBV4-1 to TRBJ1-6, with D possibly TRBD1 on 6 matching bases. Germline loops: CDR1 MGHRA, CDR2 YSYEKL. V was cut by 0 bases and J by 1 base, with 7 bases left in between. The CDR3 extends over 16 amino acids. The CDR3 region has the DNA TGCGCCAGCAGCCAAGAGAGGGGGTCCTATAATTCACCCCTCCACTTT. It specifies CASSQERGSYNSPLHF.

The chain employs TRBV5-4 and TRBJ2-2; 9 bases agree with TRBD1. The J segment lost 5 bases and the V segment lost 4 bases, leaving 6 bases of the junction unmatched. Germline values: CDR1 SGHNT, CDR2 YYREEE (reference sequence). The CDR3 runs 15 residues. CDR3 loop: CASSKQGAGTGELFF. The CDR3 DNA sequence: TGTGCCAGCAGCAAACAGGGGGCAGGTACCGGGGAGCTGTTTTTT. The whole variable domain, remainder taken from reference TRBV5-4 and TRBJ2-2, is ETGVTQSPTHLIKTRGQQVTLRCSSQSGHNTVSWYQQALGQGPQFIFQYYREEENGRGNFPPRFSGLQFPNYSSELNVNALELDDSALYLCASSKQGAGTGELFFGEGSRLTVL.

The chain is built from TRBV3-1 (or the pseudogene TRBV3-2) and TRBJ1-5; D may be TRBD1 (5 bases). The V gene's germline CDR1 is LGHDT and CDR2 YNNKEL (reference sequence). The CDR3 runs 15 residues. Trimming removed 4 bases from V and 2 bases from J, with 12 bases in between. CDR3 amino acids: CASSPGGERNQPQHF. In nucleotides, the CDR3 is TGTGCCAGCAGCCCTGGGGGGGAGCGCAATCAGCCCCAGCATTTT.

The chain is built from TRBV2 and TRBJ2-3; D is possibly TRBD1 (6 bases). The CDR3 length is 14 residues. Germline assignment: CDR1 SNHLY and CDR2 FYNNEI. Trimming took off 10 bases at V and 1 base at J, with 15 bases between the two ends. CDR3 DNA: TGTGCCAACAACAGGGTTTTGGGCACAGATACGCAGTATTTT. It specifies CANNRVLGTDTQYF.

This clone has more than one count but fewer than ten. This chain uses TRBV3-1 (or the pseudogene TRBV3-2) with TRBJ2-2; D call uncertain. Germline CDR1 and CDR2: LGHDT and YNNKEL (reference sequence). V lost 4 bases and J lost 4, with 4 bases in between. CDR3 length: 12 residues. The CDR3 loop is CASSRLTGELFF. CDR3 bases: TGTGCCAGCAGCCGGCTCACCGGGGAGCTGTTTTTT.

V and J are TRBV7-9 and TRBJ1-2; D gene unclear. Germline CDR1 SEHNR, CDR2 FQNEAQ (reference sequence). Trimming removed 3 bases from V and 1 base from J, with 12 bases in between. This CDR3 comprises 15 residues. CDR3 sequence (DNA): TGTGCCAGCAGCTTTGGGGAGTTTTATAACTATGGCTACACCTTC. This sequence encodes CASSFGEFYNYGYTF.

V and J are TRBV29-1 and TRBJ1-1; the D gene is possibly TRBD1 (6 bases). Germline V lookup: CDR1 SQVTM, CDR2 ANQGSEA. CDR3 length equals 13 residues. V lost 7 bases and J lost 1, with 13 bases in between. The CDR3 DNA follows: TGCAGCGGACTACAGGGTCCGAACACTGAAGCTTTCTTT. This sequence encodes CSGLQGPNTEAFF.

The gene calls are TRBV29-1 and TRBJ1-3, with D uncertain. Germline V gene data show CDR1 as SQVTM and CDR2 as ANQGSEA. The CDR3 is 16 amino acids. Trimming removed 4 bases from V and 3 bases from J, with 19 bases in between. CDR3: CSVAIRWEGSGNTIYF. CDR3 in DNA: TGCAGCGTTGCAATTCGGTGGGAAGGGAGTGGAAACACCATATATTTT.

CDR3 amino acids: CASSYPGSGGHGYTF. In DNA form, the CDR3 reads TGTGCCAGCAGTTACCCCGGGTCAGGGGGCCATGGCTACACCTTC. The chain links TRBV6-5 to TRBJ1-2; 8 nucleotides align to TRBD1. CDR3 length: 15 amino acids. The ends lost 2 bases at V and 6 bases at J; junction bases unmatched: 8. The germline V gene encodes CDR1 MNHEY and CDR2 SVGAGI.

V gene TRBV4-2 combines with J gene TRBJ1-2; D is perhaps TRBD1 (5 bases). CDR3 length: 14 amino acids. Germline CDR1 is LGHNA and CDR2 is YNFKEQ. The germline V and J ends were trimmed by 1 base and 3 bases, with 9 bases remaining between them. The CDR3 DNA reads TGTGCCAGCAGCCAAGCCCCGGGGGACTATGGCTACACCTTC. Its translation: CASSQAPGDYGYTF.

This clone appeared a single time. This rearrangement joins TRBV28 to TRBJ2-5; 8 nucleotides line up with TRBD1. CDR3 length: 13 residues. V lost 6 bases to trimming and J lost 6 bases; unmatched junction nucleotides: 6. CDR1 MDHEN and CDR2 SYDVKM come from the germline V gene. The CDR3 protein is CASRDRVTKTQYF. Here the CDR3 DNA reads TGTGCCAGCAGGGACAGGGTTACAAAGACCCAGTACTTC.

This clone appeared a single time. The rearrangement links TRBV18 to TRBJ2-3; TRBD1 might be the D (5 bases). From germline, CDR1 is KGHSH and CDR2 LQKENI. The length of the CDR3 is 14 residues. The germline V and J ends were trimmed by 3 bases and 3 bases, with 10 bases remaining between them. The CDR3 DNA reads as TGTGCCAGCTCACCCGGACACGGGACAGATACGCAGTATTTT. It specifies CASSPGHGTDTQYF.

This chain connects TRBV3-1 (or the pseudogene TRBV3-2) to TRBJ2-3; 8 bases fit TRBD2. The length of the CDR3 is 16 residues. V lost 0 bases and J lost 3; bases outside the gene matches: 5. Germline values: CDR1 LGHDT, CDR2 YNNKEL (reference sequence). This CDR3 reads CASSQDWASGTDTQYF. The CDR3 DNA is TGTGCCAGCAGCCAAGATTGGGCTAGCGGGACAGATACGCAGTATTTT.

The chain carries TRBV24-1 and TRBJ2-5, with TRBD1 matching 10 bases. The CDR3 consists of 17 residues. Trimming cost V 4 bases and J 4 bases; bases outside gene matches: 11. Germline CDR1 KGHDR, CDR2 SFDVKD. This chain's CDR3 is CATSDTGTGEVGETQYF. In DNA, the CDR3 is TGTGCCACCAGTGACACCGGGACAGGGGAGGTTGGAGAGACCCAGTACTTC.

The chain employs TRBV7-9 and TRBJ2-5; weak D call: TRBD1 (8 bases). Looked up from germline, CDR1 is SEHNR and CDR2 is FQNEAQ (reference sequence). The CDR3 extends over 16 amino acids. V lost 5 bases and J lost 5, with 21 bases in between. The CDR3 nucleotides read TGTGCCAGCAGCCTTCGGACAGGGACTAAGGAGGAGACCCAGTACTTC. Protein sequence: CASSLRTGTKEETQYF.

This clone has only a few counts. CDR3 nucleotides: TGTGCCAGCAGCGTATTAAGGGGGCTGCGCACTGAAGCTTTCTTT. Translated, it gives CASSVLRGLRTEAFF. This rearrangement joins TRBV11-2 to TRBJ1-1, with 7 bases that match TRBD1. The CDR3 runs to 15 residues. The germline V gene encodes CDR1 SGHAT and CDR2 FQNNGV. Losses at the gene ends were 5 bases for V and 4 bases for J; bases not matched to a gene: 10.

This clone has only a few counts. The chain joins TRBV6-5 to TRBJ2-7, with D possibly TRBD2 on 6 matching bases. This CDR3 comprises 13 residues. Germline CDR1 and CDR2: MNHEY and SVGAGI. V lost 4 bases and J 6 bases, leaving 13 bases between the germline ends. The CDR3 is CASSFSLGGEQYF. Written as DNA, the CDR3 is TGTGCCAGCAGTTTCTCACTCGGGGGCGAGCAGTACTTC.

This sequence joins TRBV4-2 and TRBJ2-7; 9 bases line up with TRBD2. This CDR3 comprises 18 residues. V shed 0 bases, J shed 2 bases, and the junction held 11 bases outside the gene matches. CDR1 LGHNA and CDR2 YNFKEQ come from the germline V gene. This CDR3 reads CASSQDVSGGEFTYEQYF. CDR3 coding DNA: TGTGCCAGCAGCCAAGATGTTAGCGGGGGTGAATTTACCTACGAGCAGTACTTC.

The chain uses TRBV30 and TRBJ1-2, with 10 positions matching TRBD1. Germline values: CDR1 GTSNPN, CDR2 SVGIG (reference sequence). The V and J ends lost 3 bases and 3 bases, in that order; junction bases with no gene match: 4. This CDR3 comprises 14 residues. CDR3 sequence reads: CAWRGQGIHYGYTF. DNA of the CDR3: TGTGCCTGGAGGGGACAGGGGATTCACTATGGCTACACCTTC. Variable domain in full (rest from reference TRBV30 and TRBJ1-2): SQTIHQWPATLVQPVGSPLSLECTVEGTSNPNLYWYRQAAGRGLQLLFYSVGIGQISSEVPQNLSASRPQDRQFILSSKKLLLSDSGFYLCAWRGQGIHYGYTFGSGTRLTVV.